Below are 16 T cell receptor beta chains sequenced from a single sample in a study of Ad26.COV2.S vaccination and SARS-CoV-2 variants listed by TCRdb under 2021. What this sample's treatment or condition label stands for: 15 to 20 received Ad26.COV2.S at low or high dose, single or two shots; five or six received placebo; per-sample allocation not given. Repertoires of vaccine and placebo recipients were sequenced from samples collected on day 63 after the first injection. Library method: the immunoSEQ multiplex PCR assay. TCRdb took over this immuneACCESS table, retaining in-frame rearrangements with V and J assigned. Such tables are incomplete; in checked studies, under half of the missing clones stem from an unresolved V gene, and the remainder is unexplained. This sample is represented by 450,000 to 550,000 clones; roughly nine tenths of them were singletons. Together, the top ten hold 1.5% to 2% of the sample.

The sample consisted of peripheral blood, taken in a trial of Ad26.COV2.S vaccine versus placebo. These receptors were collected from a person between 18 and 59 years old who received the Ad26.COV2.S COVID-19 vaccine or a placebo.

This chain links TRBV5-1 with TRBJ1-1, with D perhaps matching TRBD1 (5 bases). This CDR3 contains 14 residues. Trimming took 3 bases from V and 6 from J, leaving 15 bases between them. The germline V gene encodes CDR1 SGHRS and CDR2 YFSETQ. The DNA for the CDR3 is TGCGCCAGCAGCTCGGGACTCGTGGGCGCTGAAGCTTTCTTT. It codes for CASSSGLVGAEAFF.

The V and J genes are TRBV28 and TRBJ2-7; D not resolved. Trimming left V 6 bases short and J 0 bases short, with 18 bases between. CDR3 size: 16 residues. Germline CDR1 MDHEN, CDR2 SYDVKM. CDR3 region: CASSPRWGASSYEQYF. DNA of the CDR3: TGTGCCAGCAGCCCCAGGTGGGGTGCGAGCTCCTACGAGCAGTACTTC.

This sequence joins TRBV6-5 and TRBJ1-2, with a weak D call TRBD1 (5 bases). CDR1 is MNHEY, CDR2 SVGAGI, per germline. V was clipped by 0 bases and J by 1 base, with 12 bases between them. This CDR3 contains 16 residues. The DNA of the CDR3 is TGTGCCAGCAGTTACTCGGGGCAGAGTCATAACTATGGCTACACCTTC. This gives the protein CASSYSGQSHNYGYTF.

The V call is TRBV28, the J call TRBJ2-3; D gene unclear. The CDR3 consists of 11 residues. The V gene's germline CDR1 is MDHEN and CDR2 SYDVKM. Trimming shortened V by 8 bases and J by 3 bases, and 6 bases separated the two germline ends. In DNA, the CDR3 is TGTGCCAGCTTCGAGACAGATACGCAGTATTTT. It encodes CASFETDTQYF.

V is TRBV4-2 and J is TRBJ1-1; D call uncertain. The germline V and J ends were trimmed by 3 bases and 0 bases, with 8 bases remaining between them. The CDR3 contains 14 residues. Germline values: CDR1 LGHNA, CDR2 YNFKEQ. CDR3 amino acids: CASSHWSLNTEAFF. The CDR3 coding sequence is TGTGCCAGCAGCCATTGGAGCCTGAACACTGAAGCTTTCTTT.

This clone has a handful of counts. The V gene is TRBV4-2, the J gene TRBJ1-4, with 8 bases aligning to TRBD1. CDR3 length equals 16 residues. Germline V gene sequence: CDR1 LGHNA, CDR2 YNFKEQ. V dropped 1 base and J dropped 8; count of bases not matched to a gene: 9. CDR3 DNA sequence: TGTGCCAGCAGCCAAGCCGTAGACAGGGGTGGAGAAAAACTGTTTTTT. Its translation: CASSQAVDRGGEKLFF.

This chain connects TRBV5-4 to TRBJ1-1; D is uncertain. Germline V gene sequence: CDR1 SGHNT, CDR2 YYREEE (reference sequence). The CDR3 loop spans 16 amino acids. Trimming pared 0 bases from V and 7 bases from J, leaving 19 bases between. The CDR3 region has the DNA TGTGCCAGCAGCTTGGTCTCGTCTAGGGATGGCGTTGAAGCTTTCTTT. Its translation is CASSLVSSRDGVEAFF.

The V and J genes are TRBV29-1 and TRBJ1-5; D gene unclear. V was shortened by 7 bases and J by 4 bases, with 17 bases between the two germline ends. In germline, CDR1 is SQVTM, CDR2 ANQGSEA. CDR3 size: 14 residues. The CDR3, as DNA: TGCAGCGCTCTAACGGTGGGAATGAATCAGCCCCAGCATTTT. Its protein product is CSALTVGMNQPQHF.

This clone was detected a few times. The V and J genes are TRBV18 and TRBJ1-1; D is uncertain. Trimming stripped 3 bases from V and 5 bases from J, with 10 bases between. The germline V gene has CDR1 KGHSH and CDR2 LQKENI. CDR3 size: 13 residues. The DNA of the CDR3 is TGTGCCAGCTCACCGGGTGAGGGTACTGAAGCTTTCTTT. This encodes CASSPGEGTEAFF.

The V and J genes are TRBV18 and TRBJ2-3, with D maybe TRBD1 (6 bases). Germline loops: CDR1 KGHSH, CDR2 LQKENI. The CDR3 contains 15 residues. V was cut by 6 bases and J by 5 bases, with 18 bases left in between. In DNA, the CDR3 is TGTGCCAGCTCCGTCAAAGGGGGTCCGATAGATACGCAGTATTTT. Its protein is CASSVKGGPIDTQYF.

The CDR3 is CASSLEGQGHGESGYTF. As DNA, the CDR3 is TGCGCCAGCAGCTTGGAGGGGCAGGGCCACGGTGAGAGTGGCTACACCTTC. The J gene is TRBJ1-2, the V gene TRBV5-1; possible D gene TRBD1, 5 bases. The CDR3 is made up of 17 amino acids. Germline-derived CDR1 and CDR2 are SGHRS and YFSETQ. Deletions cut 0 bases from V and 7 bases from J, with 22 bases between.

The chain combines TRBV2 with TRBJ1-4; D unresolved. V lost 5 bases and J 5 bases, leaving 15 bases between the germline ends. This CDR3 region has 15 residues. The germline gives CDR1 SNHLY, CDR2 FYNNEI. The DNA for the CDR3 is TGTGCCAGCAGTTACACCGGGCCCAGGAATGAAAAACTGTTTTTT. Residues: CASSYTGPRNEKLFF.

This rearrangement joins TRBV15 to TRBJ2-5; unclear D gene. Per germline, CDR1 LNHNV and CDR2 YYDKDF (reference sequence). The V gene lost 5 bases and the J gene lost 3 bases, with 13 bases spanning the gap. The length of the CDR3 is 14 residues. CDR3 nucleotides: TGTGCCACCAGCTTCCTGCGGAGTGAAGAGACCCAGTACTTC. Amino acids: CATSFLRSEETQYF.

The rearrangement joins TRBV7-9 to TRBJ1-2, with 11 bases lining up with TRBD1. V lost 5 bases and J lost 6; bases outside the gene matches: 5. The CDR3 is made up of 14 amino acids. Per germline, CDR1 SEHNR and CDR2 FQNEAQ (reference sequence). CDR3: CASSAPGQGDGYTF. In DNA, the CDR3 is TGTGCCAGCAGCGCCCCGGGACAGGGGGATGGCTACACCTTC.

Here the CDR3 reads CASRRTDNTEAFF. CDR3 DNA: TGTGCCAGTAGGAGGACGGACAACACTGAAGCTTTCTTT. V and J are TRBV19 and TRBJ1-1; D call uncertain. The CDR3 runs to 13 residues. Germline lookup yields CDR1 LNHDA and CDR2 SQIVND (reference sequence). Trimming pared 6 bases from V and 2 bases from J, leaving 10 bases between.

This rearrangement joins TRBV5-1 to TRBJ2-7; 7 nucleotides match TRBD1. The CDR3 is 17 residues long. V trimming: 3 bases; J trimming: 5 bases; junction bases outside the gene matches: 17. Germline values: CDR1 SGHRS, CDR2 YFSETQ. The CDR3 here is CASSYGPLGDSDDEQYF. CDR3 coding DNA: TGCGCCAGCAGCTATGGACCTTTGGGGGACAGTGATGACGAGCAGTACTTC.